This T cell receptor (beta chain) was found in a study of graft-versus-host responses after intestinal transplantation. The wider study: Recipients obtained multivisceral, liver-intestinal, or isolated intestinal transplants. Anti-thymocyte globulin induction was given to all recipients, followed by tacrolimus and steroids for 2 to 4 years.

Study-level points and caveats: Peak GvH clone levels in circulation were associated with early post-transplant HvG declines.

This clone turned up a few times. Antigen unknown. Germline values: CDR1 SNHLY, CDR2 FYNNEI. Trimming took 8 bases from V and 3 from J, leaving 7 bases between them. The CDR3 is made up of 11 amino acids. This table comes from immunoSEQ multiplex PCR, and its TCRdb copy is limited to in-frame clones, with some not included. The sample yields tens of thousands of clones, roughly nine tenths seen once. This clonotype was obtained from a human patient who received an intestinal transplant, so some T cells may come from the graft donor. The chain has TRBV2 and TRBJ2-5; D is possibly TRBD1 (6 bases). Here the sequenced sample was PBMCs, taken 300 to 330 days after intestinal transplant. In nucleotides, the CDR3 is TGTGCCAGCGAGGGGGAAGAGACCCAGTACTTC. Translation: CASEGEETQYF.